One sample yielded the 5 T cell receptor beta chains listed below, sequenced in a study of regulatory T cells in long-lasting Graves disease. To make TCR beta libraries, researchers used iRepertoire HTBI primers and Arm-PCR of CDR3 regions. TCRdb reprocessed the multiplex PCR reads with MiXCR, giving one entry per CDR3 protein. The top ten clones hold around 15% of a sample with 400,000 to 500,000 distinct CDR3 sequences, 21% of them seen once. Time point meaning: persistent/refractory GD, antithyroid drugs over 5 years with positive TRAb. The TCR library was made from RNA that had been extracted from PBMCs in TRIzol. The starting material was peripheral blood mononuclear cells (PBMCs), obtained when the disease was refractory, from a patient treated with antithyroid drugs. The receptors derive from a female donor with Graves disease.

The chain carries TRBV4-1 and TRBJ2-7, with 12 bases identical to TRBD1. The V gene's germline CDR1 is MGHRA and CDR2 YSYEKL. This CDR3 comprises 15 residues. The trim removed 4 bases at V and 6 bases at J, leaving 7 bases unmatched. The CDR3 reads CASSLPGQGAAEQYF. The CDR3 bases are TGCGCCAGCAGCCTCCCGGGACAGGGGGCTGCCGAGCAGTACTTC.

At least ten counts were recorded for this clonotype. The J gene is TRBJ1-2, the V gene TRBV28; D unclear. The V and J ends lost 2 bases and 4 bases respectively, with 8 bases between them. Germline V gene sequence: CDR1 MDHEN, CDR2 SYDVKM. The CDR3 is 13 residues long. The CDR3 DNA sequence: TGTGCCAGCAGTTTAAGGTCGTCCTATGGCTACACCTTC. Protein sequence: CASSLRSSYGYTF.

This clonotype was counted at least ten times. This chain connects TRBV28 to TRBJ1-2; no clear D. The CDR3 spans 12 residues. Trimming removed 5 bases from V and 0 bases from J, with 4 bases in between. From germline, CDR1 is MDHEN and CDR2 SYDVKM. CDR3 region: CASSTANYGYTF. Here the CDR3 DNA reads TGTGCCAGCAGTACAGCTAACTATGGCTACACCTTC.

This clonotype was counted only a few times. The chain is built from TRBV4-1 and TRBJ1-2; TRBD1 is a possible D gene (5 bases). This CDR3 contains 17 residues. Germline V gene data show CDR1 as MGHRA and CDR2 as YSYEKL. The V and J ends lost 0 bases and 10 bases respectively, with 24 bases between them. The CDR3 coding sequence is TGCGCCAGCAGCCAAGATGGATTTGCGGGAGGGGACCGTTTCTACACCTTC. Translating it yields CASSQDGFAGGDRFYTF.

This chain links TRBV9 with TRBJ1-2, with TRBD1 matching over 8 bases. Germline values: CDR1 SGDLS, CDR2 YYNGEE. There are 15 residues in the CDR3. Germline trimming cut 0 bases from V and 4 bases from J; bases unmatched to any gene: 5. In DNA form, the CDR3 reads TGTGCCAGCAGCGTAGCAGGGGGCTGGGCCTATGGCTACACCTTC. Translating gives CASSVAGGWAYGYTF.